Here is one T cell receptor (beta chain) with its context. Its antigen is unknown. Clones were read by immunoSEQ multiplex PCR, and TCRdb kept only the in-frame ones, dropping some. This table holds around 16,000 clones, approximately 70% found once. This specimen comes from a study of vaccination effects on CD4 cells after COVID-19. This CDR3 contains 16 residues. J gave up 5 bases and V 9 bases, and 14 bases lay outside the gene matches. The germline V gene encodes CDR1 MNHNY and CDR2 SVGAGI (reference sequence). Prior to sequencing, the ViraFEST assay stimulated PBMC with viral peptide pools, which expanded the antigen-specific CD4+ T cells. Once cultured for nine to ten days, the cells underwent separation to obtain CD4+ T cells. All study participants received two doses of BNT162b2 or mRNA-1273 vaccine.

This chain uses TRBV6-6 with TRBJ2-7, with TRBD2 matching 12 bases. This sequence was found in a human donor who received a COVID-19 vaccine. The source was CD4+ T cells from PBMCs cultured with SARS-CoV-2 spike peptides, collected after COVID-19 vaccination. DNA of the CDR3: TGTGCCAGTGTCGCCGACGGACTAGCGGGAACAAACGAGCAGTACTTC. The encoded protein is CASVADGLAGTNEQYF.